The T cell receptor (beta chain) under discussion was sequenced for a study of T cells after yellow fever vaccination (dated by TCRdb to the late 2010s). Background for the entire study: The SMART-Seq v4 Ultra Low Input RNA kit was used to prepare libraries from fractions with low cell numbers. Bulk TCR alpha and beta repertoires were sequenced longitudinally to track T-cell clones before and after primary and booster YFV17D yellow fever vaccination. Two healthy male donors, one aged 18 to 30 and one aged 30 to 39 years, made up the cohort. Blood samples were taken at several timepoints before and after primary and secondary immunization, and bulk PBMC replicates and cell subsets were isolated. Study-level results and caveats: The study included only two donors, which limits how far the findings can be generalized. FACS-sorted repertoires could contain abundant contaminating clonotypes from the bulk population, so computational filtering was required. A small share of clonotypes was detected in both CD4 and CD8 compartments, with the overlap likely arising from convergent recombination. Compared with the primary T-cell response, the secondary T-cell response was weaker but faster, peaking on day 5 rather than day 15. After the booster, most of the clones that had expanded following primary vaccination were detected again (almost 98% of CD4 and around 87% of CD8), which suggests that memory was broadly maintained.

TCR cDNA was made using 5'RACE template switching, a step that added a universal primer site and unique molecular identifiers. Priming of cDNA synthesis was performed from both the TCR alpha and TCR beta constant segments. Library amplification used two PCR steps, and the second PCR step added sample barcodes and sequencing adapters. Sequencing of libraries was performed on Illumina HiSeq 2500 (2x100 bp) or NovaSeq (2x150 bp). For the original study's pipeline: Reads were demultiplexed and collapsed into UMI consensus sequences with MIGEC, and V(D)J alignment was performed with MiXCR. Vaccine-responding clonotypes were identified with edgeR using replicate PBMC samples, with FDR below 0.01 and a log2 fold change above 5 up to day 15 being required. Each bulk clonotype received a CD4 or CD8 identity based on whether the sequenced CD4 or CD8 repertoire contained that clonotype at higher abundance. The public reads were reprocessed in TCRdb via fastp at Q25 and MiXCR, keeping in-frame beta chains. When rows share a CDR3 protein, they turn into one entry using the most common DNA and genes. The authors' filters were not applied to this entry. The sample table contains 240,000 or so distinct CDR3 sequences; only one count was recorded for 6.9% of them. Of the sample, roughly 0.86% falls within the top ten clones.

Of note for this clonotype: The antigen this receptor binds is unknown. Per-base qualities were not stored, and no clone one base away is much larger.

The sample's treatment or condition, from its label and the paper: live attenuated yellow fever vaccine strain. PBMCs were isolated from peripheral blood using a standard Ficoll-Paque protocol. CD4 and CD8 T-cell fractions were isolated with Dynabeads CD4 and CD8 positive selection kits. TriZol was used to extract RNA from bulk PBMCs, CD4 and CD8 fractions, and dextramer-positive and dextramer-negative fractions. There are 15 amino acids in the CDR3, from cysteine to phenylalanine inclusive. Only the CDR3 portion is preserved as DNA: 45 bases, with reading frame beginning at the first base. CDR1 and CDR2, looked up from the germline V gene, are SGHRS and YFSETQ. The junction carries 15 bases between V and J, which are trimmed by 5 bases and 3 bases respectively.

The sequence links TRBV5-1 to TRBJ1-5; confidence is insufficient to name the D gene. The sample in question was CD4+ T cells sorted from PBMCs, obtained 15 days after the yellow fever booster vaccination. This sequence was found in a man aged 30 to 45 who received the YFV17D yellow fever vaccine. The bases read TGCGCCAGCAGAGAGGACCCGGCCCCCAATCAGCCCCAGCATTTT. This codes for CASREDPAPNQPQHF.